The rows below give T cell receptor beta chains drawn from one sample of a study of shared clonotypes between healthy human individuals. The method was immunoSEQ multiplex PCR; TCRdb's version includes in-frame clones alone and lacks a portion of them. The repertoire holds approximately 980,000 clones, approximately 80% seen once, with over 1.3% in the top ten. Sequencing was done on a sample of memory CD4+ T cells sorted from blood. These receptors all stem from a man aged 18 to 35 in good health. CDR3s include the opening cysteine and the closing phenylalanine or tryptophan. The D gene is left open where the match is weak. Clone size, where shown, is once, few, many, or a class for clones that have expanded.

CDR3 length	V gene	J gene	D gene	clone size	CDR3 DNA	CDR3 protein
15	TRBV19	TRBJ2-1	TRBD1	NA	TGTGCCAGTAGTATCGGACAGGGGGTATACAATGAGCAGTTCTTC	CASSIGQGVYNEQFF
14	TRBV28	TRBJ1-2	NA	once	TGTGCCAGCACGGCCCCGGGACAAAGCTATGGCTACACCTTC	CASTAPGQSYGYTF
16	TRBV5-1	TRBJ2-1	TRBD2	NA	TGCGCCAGCAGCCCTCCGACTAGCGGGGGGGCGGGTGAGCAGTTCTTC	CASSPPTSGGAGEQFF
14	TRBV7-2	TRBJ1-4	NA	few	TGTGCCAGCAGCTTAGAAGGGTCCAACGGGGAACTGTTTTTT	CASSLEGSNGELFF
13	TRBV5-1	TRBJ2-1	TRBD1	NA	TGCGCCAGCAGCAAGGGACAGATGAATGAGCAGTTCTTC	CASSKGQMNEQFF
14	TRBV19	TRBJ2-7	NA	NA	TGTGCCAGTACCCCGCGAGCAGGCTCCTACGAGCAGTACTTC	CASTPRAGSYEQYF
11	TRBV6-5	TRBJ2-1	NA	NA	TGTGCCAGCAGTTCTACTAATGAGCAGTTCTTC	CASSSTNEQFF
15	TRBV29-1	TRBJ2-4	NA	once	TGCAGCGCCCTAGGAGACTCCTTAGCCAAAAACATTCAGTACTTC	CSALGDSLAKNIQYF
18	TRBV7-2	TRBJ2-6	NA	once	TGTGCCAGCAGCCAGGTAGGGCTCCTCCTCTCTGGGGCCAACGTCCTGACTTTC	CASSQVGLLLSGANVLTF
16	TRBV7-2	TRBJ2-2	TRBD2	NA	TGTGCCAGCAGCCCGGGGGGGCGGGCGAACACCGGGGAGCTGTTTTTT	CASSPGGRANTGELFF
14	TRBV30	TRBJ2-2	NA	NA	TGTGCCTGGAGTGTACGGACGAACACCGGGGAGCTGTTTTTT	CAWSVRTNTGELFF
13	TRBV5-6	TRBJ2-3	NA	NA	TGTGCCAGCAGCTTGGGGGGATCAGATACGCAGTATTTT	CASSLGGSDTQYF
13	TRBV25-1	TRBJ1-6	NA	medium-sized	TGTGCCAGCAGTGATCTTGGGGGTTCACCCCTCCACTTT	CASSDLGGSPLHF
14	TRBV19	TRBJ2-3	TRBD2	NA	TGTGCCAGTAGTCCGACTAGCGGGAGTGATACGCAGTATTTT	CASSPTSGSDTQYF
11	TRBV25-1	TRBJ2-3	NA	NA	TGTGCCAGCAGAAAAACAGATACGCAGTATTTT	CASRKTDTQYF
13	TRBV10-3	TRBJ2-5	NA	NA	TGTGCCATCAGTGAGTCAAGAGGAGAGACCCAGTACTTC	CAISESRGETQYF
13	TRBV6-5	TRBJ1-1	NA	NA	TGTGCCAGCACCTCCCCCGTGAGAACTGAAGCTTTCTTT	CASTSPVRTEAFF
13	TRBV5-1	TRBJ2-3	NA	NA	TGCGCCAGCAGCTTGGTGGGGGAAGATACGCAGTATTTT	CASSLVGEDTQYF
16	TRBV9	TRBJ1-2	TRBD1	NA	TGTGCCAGCAGCGGACAGGGGGTGGGCCATACCTATGGCTACACCTTC	CASSGQGVGHTYGYTF
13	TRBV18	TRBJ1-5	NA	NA	TGTGCCAGCTCACTATACTACAATCAGCCCCAGCATTTT	CASSLYYNQPQHF
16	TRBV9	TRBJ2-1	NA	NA	TGTGCCAGCAGCGTATCCGGGACCAGCTCCTACAATGAGCAGTTCTTC	CASSVSGTSSYNEQFF
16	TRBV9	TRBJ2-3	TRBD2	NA	TGTGCCAGCGCGGGACTAGCGGGGGGAAGCACAGATACGCAGTATTTT	CASAGLAGGSTDTQYF
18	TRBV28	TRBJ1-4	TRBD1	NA	TGTGCCAGCAGTCCATGGACAGGGCGAGGGGCAACTAATGAAAAACTGTTTTTT	CASSPWTGRGATNEKLFF
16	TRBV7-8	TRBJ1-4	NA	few	TGTGCCAGCAGCAGGCCGGACGGAGGGATTGGGGAAAAACTGTTTTTT	CASSRPDGGIGEKLFF
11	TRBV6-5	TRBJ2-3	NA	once	TGTGCCAGCAGCACGTCAGATACGCAGTATTTT	CASSTSDTQYF
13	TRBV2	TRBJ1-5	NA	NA	TGTGCCAGCAATTACAGGGAGAATCAGCCCCAGCATTTT	CASNYRENQPQHF
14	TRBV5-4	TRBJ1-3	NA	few	TGTGCCAGCAGCACCAGGGCATCTGGAAACACCATATATTTT	CASSTRASGNTIYF
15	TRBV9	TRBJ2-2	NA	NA	TGTGCCAGCGGCGGGGACTCGGTGAACACCGGGGAGCTGTTTTTT	CASGGDSVNTGELFF
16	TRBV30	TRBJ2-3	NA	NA	TGTGCCTGGAGTGTAACGACGCCATCAGGGACAGATACGCAGTATTTT	CAWSVTTPSGTDTQYF
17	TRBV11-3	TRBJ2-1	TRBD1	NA	TGTGCCAGCAGCTTAGAATCTGGGACAGGGCCCTACAATGAGCAGTTCTTC	CASSLESGTGPYNEQFF